This T cell receptor beta chain appears in the sequencing data of a study of blood T cell repertoires in COVID-19. Looking at the study overall: T cells, B-cell-depleted T cells, or PBMCs provided the cDNA or gDNA that served as material.

In the study's own analysis: Scientists estimated how many nucleated cells there were by amplifying reference gene primers. Using immunoSEQ multiplex PCR, the repertoire was profiled, and TCRdb retains in-frame clones only, with some absent. That table supplies the V and J calls and clone size; D and trimming were determined from the DNA. This repertoire shows about 140,000 clones, around 89% found once; its top ten account for 2.5% to 3.5%. Trimming cost V 5 bases and J 8 bases; bases outside gene matches: 13. Germline lookup yields CDR1 MNHEY and CDR2 SVGAGI. The CDR3 is 15 amino acids. Specimen: peripheral blood. The chain links TRBV6-5 to TRBJ1-1; 8 nucleotides line up with TRBD1. The receptor's source is a woman aged 55-69 years with active COVID-19. The CDR3 DNA reads as TGTGCCAGCAGTCAACCCCAGGGGGCCCTGAGCGAAGCTTTCTTT. Amino acids: CASSQPQGALSEAFF.